The 8 T cell receptor beta chains below were found in one sample sequenced in a study of cytomegalovirus exposure and HLA in healthy donors. In the PCR, 60 Vbeta and 13 Jbeta primers were used. TCRdb's table, derived via immunoSEQ multiplex PCR, lists solely in-frame clones and lacks some. The sample includes some 160,000 clones, 84% of them seen just once. The sequenced sample consisted of PBMCs. The receptors shown here come from a man over 45 in good health and CMV-seropositive.

The rearrangement links TRBV28 to TRBJ1-2; D call uncertain. This CDR3 has 14 amino acids. Trimming pared 6 bases from V and 5 bases from J, leaving 16 bases between. CDR1 MDHEN and CDR2 SYDVKM come from the germline V gene. The CDR3 DNA sequence: TGTGCCAGCAGCCCGGGATCCGCTCCTTATGGCTACACCTTC. Translation: CASSPGSAPYGYTF.

The CDR3, as DNA: TGTGCCAGCAGCTTAGTTCCAGGCAGGGGGCCTGGCTACACCTTC. Translation gives CASSLVPGRGPGYTF. The V gene is TRBV5-6, the J gene TRBJ1-2; TRBD1 matches at 8 bases. CDR1 is SGHDT and CDR2 is YYEEEE in the germline V gene. Unmatched junction bases numbered 10, after V lost 2 bases and J lost 7 bases. The CDR3 runs 15 residues.

The V call is TRBV6-1, the J call TRBJ2-4, with a weak D call TRBD2 (6 bases). The CDR3 totals 13 residues. Trimming cost V 4 bases and J 8 bases, with 12 bases left between them. Germline loops: CDR1 MNHNS, CDR2 SASEGT. The CDR3 region is CASSVEKRDIQYF. CDR3 DNA sequence: TGTGCCAGCAGTGTCGAGAAGCGGGACATTCAGTACTTC.

This rearrangement joins TRBV7-9 to TRBJ1-1; 9 bases are shared with TRBD1. Losses at the gene ends were 5 bases for V and 1 base for J; bases not matched to a gene: 5. Germline lookup yields CDR1 SEHNR and CDR2 FQNEAQ (reference sequence). The CDR3 has 15 residues. This chain's CDR3 is CASSPWDRENTEAFF. CDR3 DNA: TGTGCCAGCAGCCCCTGGGACAGGGAGAACACTGAAGCTTTCTTT.

This CDR3 reads CASSLRTGGASNEQFF. CDR3 sequence (DNA): TGTGCCAGCAGCCTTAGAACAGGGGGCGCATCCAATGAGCAGTTCTTC. The chain combines TRBV4-2 with TRBJ2-1; TRBD1 matches at 9 bases. Germline values: CDR1 LGHNA, CDR2 YNFKEQ. The CDR3 is 16 amino acids. V shed 4 bases and J 6 bases; nucleotides not matched to a gene: 10.

This clone has just a few counts. The V call is TRBV10-3, the J call TRBJ2-5; no clear D. The length of the CDR3 is 12 residues. Germline-derived CDR1 and CDR2 are ENHRY and SYGVKD. The ends were cut back, 3 bases at V and 5 bases at J, with 7 bases in the middle. CDR3 sequence (DNA): TGTGCCATCAGTGATCCCGGGGAGACCCAGTACTTC. Translation: CAISDPGETQYF.

This clone occurred once. This chain joins TRBV4-1 and TRBJ2-1; TRBD2 aligns across 8 bases. Looked up from germline, CDR1 is MGHRA and CDR2 is YSYEKL. The CDR3 covers 14 residues. J was trimmed by 6 bases and V by 4 bases; bases with no gene match: 5. CDR3 in amino acids: CASSLFSGVNEQFF. Written as DNA, the CDR3 is TGCGCCAGCAGCCTTTTTAGCGGGGTCAATGAGCAGTTCTTC.

The chain combines TRBV7-8 with TRBJ1-5; 11 positions agree with TRBD1. The CDR3 totals 17 residues. Germline V gene data show CDR1 as SGHVS and CDR2 as FQNEAQ. Trimming took 4 bases from V and 0 from J; bases not matched to a gene: 5. The CDR3 nucleotides are TGTGCCAGCAGCTCATCCGGGACAGGGGGTAGCAATCAGCCCCAGCATTTT. It specifies CASSSSGTGGSNQPQHF.